This passage covers 28 T cell receptor beta chains from one sample sequenced in a study of blood T cell repertoires in COVID-19. Generated by immunoSEQ multiplex PCR, the TCRdb table keeps only in-frame clones and is missing some. The sample yields about 100,000 clones, about 91% seen once. Sequencing was performed on peripheral blood. Source of these receptors: a man aged 18-30 years with acute or convalescent COVID-19.

The gene calls are TRBV2 and TRBJ1-2, with TRBD1 matching over 7 bases. Trimming removed 8 bases from V and 5 bases from J; junction bases left unmatched: 11. This CDR3 spans 14 amino acids. Germline-derived CDR1 and CDR2 are SNHLY and FYNNEI. The CDR3 protein is CASLDRIQGYGYTF. Written as DNA, the CDR3 is TGTGCCAGCCTGGACAGGATCCAGGGATATGGCTACACCTTC.

This clone showed up just once. The chain is built from TRBV28 and TRBJ1-1; D not resolved. V lost 6 bases, J lost 3 bases, and 2 bases lay in between. The CDR3 is 10 amino acids. The germline V gene has CDR1 MDHEN and CDR2 SYDVKM. The CDR3 coding sequence is TGTGCCAGCAGCGACACTGAAGCTTTCTTT. It encodes CASSDTEAFF.

The rearrangement joins TRBV29-1 to TRBJ2-2; TRBD2 matches at 7 bases. V dropped 5 bases and J dropped 7; count of bases not matched to a gene: 13. The CDR3 length is 15 residues. Germline CDR1 is SQVTM and CDR2 is ANQGSEA. The chain's CDR3 is CSVQKSGANGGELFF. CDR3 nucleotides: TGCAGCGTTCAAAAGAGCGGGGCAAATGGCGGGGAGCTGTTTTTT.

The gene calls are TRBV27 and TRBJ1-2, with D maybe TRBD1 (6 bases). CDR1 and CDR2 from the germline V gene are MNHEY and SMNVEV (reference sequence). The CDR3 has 14 residues. V was clipped by 4 bases and J by 4 bases, with 13 bases between them. CDR3 DNA: TGTGCCAGCAGTTCAATGGACAGTCTCTATGGCTACACCTTC. As protein: CASSSMDSLYGYTF.

The CDR3 protein is CASRPLAGGTGELFF. The CDR3 bases are TGTGCCAGCAGGCCGCTAGCGGGGGGAACCGGGGAGCTGTTTTTT. The chain employs TRBV3-1 (or the pseudogene TRBV3-2) and TRBJ2-2; TRBD2 matches at 11 bases. The CDR3 is made up of 15 amino acids. Per germline, CDR1 LGHDT and CDR2 YNNKEL (reference sequence). V was pared by 6 bases and J by 5 bases, with 5 bases of the junction left unmatched.

This clone was detected only once. The chain has TRBV10-1 and TRBJ2-7, with 8 bases aligning to TRBD2. Germline loops: CDR1 WNHNN, CDR2 SYGVQD (reference sequence). Losses at the gene ends were 4 bases for V and 4 bases for J; bases not matched to a gene: 6. CDR3 size: 14 residues. CDR3 coding DNA: TGCGCCAGCAGTGCTTTCACTAGCGGATACGAGCAGTACTTC. This translates into CASSAFTSGYEQYF.

This rearrangement joins TRBV12-3 or TRBV12-4 to TRBJ1-1; the match to TRBD1 covers 8 bases. This CDR3 region has 13 residues. V was pared by 5 bases and J by 7 bases, with 6 bases of the junction left unmatched. The CDR3 is CASSTDRDLEAFF. The CDR3 coding sequence is TGTGCCAGCAGTACGGACAGGGATCTTGAAGCTTTCTTT.

This chain uses TRBV18 with TRBJ1-1, with 8 bases identical to TRBD1. The length of the CDR3 is 15 residues. The junction had 4 bases not matched to a gene; V was cut back by 3 bases and J by 1 base. CDR1 KGHSH and CDR2 LQKENI come from the germline V gene. The CDR3 sequence: CASSPRQGWNTEAFF. In DNA form, the CDR3 reads TGTGCCAGCTCACCTCGACAGGGGTGGAACACTGAAGCTTTCTTT. The variable domain in full, with the rest retrieved from reference TRBV18 and TRBJ1-1, is NAGVMQNPRHLVRRRGQEARLRCSPMKGHSHVYWYRQLPEEGLKFMVYLQKENIIDESGMPKERFSAEFPKEGPSILRIQQVVRGDSAAYFCASSPRQGWNTEAFFGQGTRLTVV.

CDR3 DNA sequence: TGCAGTGCTAGTTTCGCGGGGGGGCCTACCGGGGAGCTGTTTTTT. It yields the protein CSASFAGGPTGELFF. V gene TRBV20-1 combines with J gene TRBJ2-2; TRBD2 matches 9 bases. Per germline, CDR1 DFQATT and CDR2 SNEGSKA (reference sequence). The length of the CDR3 is 15 residues. J was trimmed by 5 bases and V by 3 bases; bases with no gene match: 7.

Here the CDR3 DNA reads TGTGCCAGCAGTTCTGACAGGGGGCACGACGAGCAGTACTTC. Amino acids: CASSSDRGHDEQYF. The chain employs TRBV2 and TRBJ2-7, with 10 bases that match TRBD1. V dropped 5 bases and J dropped 5; count of bases not matched to a gene: 6. Looked up from germline, CDR1 is SNHLY and CDR2 is FYNNEI. This CDR3 has 14 residues.

The chain recombines TRBV5-1 with TRBJ2-1, with D hard to call. This CDR3 spans 14 amino acids. V was shortened by 0 bases and J by 1 base, with 5 bases between the two germline ends. From germline, CDR1 is SGHRS and CDR2 YFSETQ. The CDR3 coding sequence is TGCGCCAGCAGCTTGGAGCTATCCTACAATGAGCAGTTCTTC. Amino acid sequence: CASSLELSYNEQFF.

The DNA of the CDR3 is TGTGCCAGCAGTCTTCGACTAGCGGGAAGCAATGAGCAGTTCTTC. Protein product: CASSLRLAGSNEQFF. This chain connects TRBV14 to TRBJ2-1; TRBD2 aligns across 11 bases. This CDR3 spans 15 amino acids. Germline-derived CDR1 and CDR2 are SGHDN and FVKESK. V lost 6 bases and J lost 6; bases outside the gene matches: 7.

Written as DNA, the CDR3 is TGCGCCAGCAGCTTGAACTTGAATTCACCCCTCCACTTT. This sequence encodes CASSLNLNSPLHF. V usage is TRBV5-1 and J usage is TRBJ1-6; no firm D call. The CDR3 extends over 13 amino acids. Germline CDR1 and CDR2: SGHRS and YFSETQ. The V gene lost 1 base and the J gene lost 7 bases, with 6 bases spanning the gap.

This rearrangement joins TRBV5-1 to TRBJ1-1; 7 bases are a match to TRBD1. Trimming cost V 5 bases and J 5 bases; bases outside gene matches: 12. The germline V gene encodes CDR1 SGHRS and CDR2 YFSETQ. This CDR3 has 15 amino acids. The CDR3 DNA reads as TGCGCCAGCAGTCAATTCACAGGGGAGGAAACTGAAGCTTTCTTT. Protein product: CASSQFTGEETEAFF.

The chain joins TRBV15 to TRBJ2-4; 7 positions agree with TRBD1. The CDR3 extends over 19 amino acids. V dropped 3 bases and J dropped 0; count of bases not matched to a gene: 14. Germline V lookup: CDR1 LNHNV, CDR2 YYDKDF (reference sequence). In DNA form, the CDR3 reads TGTGCCACCAGCAGTAACCGGGACAGCTTTTCTTTAGCCAAAAACATTCAGTACTTC. Amino acids: CATSSNRDSFSLAKNIQYF.

This clone was observed a handful of times. The V and J genes are TRBV6-1 and TRBJ2-5; 9 nucleotides match TRBD2. The CDR3 extends over 16 amino acids. Germline CDR1 MNHNS, CDR2 SASEGT. J gave up 1 base and V 2 bases, and 5 bases lay outside the gene matches. The CDR3: CASSELGGGAQETQYF. The CDR3 bases are TGTGCCAGCAGTGAACTAGGCGGGGGGGCCCAAGAGACCCAGTACTTC.

This clone was recorded only once. The V call is TRBV2, the J call TRBJ2-1, with 12 bases matching TRBD1. The CDR3 totals 16 residues. The germline gives CDR1 SNHLY, CDR2 FYNNEI. The ends lost 3 bases at V and 6 bases at J; junction bases unmatched: 6. The DNA of the CDR3 is TGTGCCAGCAGTGAGGGACAGGGGGCGTCTCTCAATGAGCAGTTCTTC. It translates to CASSEGQGASLNEQFF. The whole variable domain, filled in from reference TRBV2 and TRBJ2-1, reads EPEVTQTPSHQVTQMGQEVILRCVPISNHLYFYWYRQILGQKVEFLVSFYNNEISEKSEIFDDQFSVERPDGSNFTLKIRSTKLEDSAMYFCASSEGQGASLNEQFFGPGTRLTVL.

The CDR3 DNA reads as TGTGCCAGCAGCGCCCTCCCTAGCGGGGCCACCGGGGAGCTGTTTTTT. Its protein is CASSALPSGATGELFF. This chain connects TRBV9 to TRBJ2-2, with 9 bases fitting TRBD2. Unmatched junction bases numbered 7, after V lost 3 bases and J lost 4 bases. The CDR3 runs to 16 residues. Germline assignment: CDR1 SGDLS and CDR2 YYNGEE.

This chain connects TRBV29-1 to TRBJ1-3; 7 positions match TRBD1. The V and J ends lost 6 bases and 4 bases, in that order; junction bases with no gene match: 3. This CDR3 spans 12 amino acids. The germline V gene has CDR1 SQVTM and CDR2 ANQGSEA. The chain's CDR3 is CSVGTAGNTIYF. CDR3 nucleotides: TGCAGCGTCGGGACAGCCGGAAACACCATATATTTT. Complete variable domain (other parts from reference TRBV29-1 and TRBJ1-3): SAVISQKPSRDICQRGTSLTIQCQVDSQVTMMFWYRQQPGQSLTLIATANQGSEATYESGFVIDKFPISRPNLTFSTLTVSNMSPEDSSIYLCSVGTAGNTIYFGEGSWLTVV.

J is TRBJ1-6 and V is TRBV27; 7 bases are a match to TRBD1. The V gene's germline CDR1 is MNHEY and CDR2 SMNVEV (reference sequence). The CDR3 is 14 amino acids. With 4 bases clipped from V and 6 bases from J, the junction kept 3 bases outside the gene matches. The CDR3 DNA reads as TGTGCCAGCAGTTGGGACAGCCTTAATTCACCCCTCCACTTT. Its translation: CASSWDSLNSPLHF.

The chain combines TRBV29-1 with TRBJ2-7; 7 nucleotides agree with TRBD1. With V trimmed by 1 base and J by 3 bases, 12 bases remained unmatched. CDR1 and CDR2 from the germline V gene are SQVTM and ANQGSEA. The CDR3 runs to 16 residues. The CDR3 region is CSVEVALKGQFYEQYF. CDR3 DNA: TGCAGCGTTGAAGTCGCGTTGAAGGGACAGTTCTACGAGCAGTACTTC.

This rearrangement joins TRBV9 to TRBJ2-7, with 12 bases lining up with TRBD1. From germline, CDR1 is SGDLS and CDR2 YYNGEE. The V gene end was trimmed by 0 bases and the J gene end by 7 bases; junction bases not matched to a gene: 2. This CDR3 has 14 amino acids. DNA of the CDR3: TGTGCCAGCAGCGTAGGGGACAGGGGGCAAGAGCAGTACTTC. Its translation is CASSVGDRGQEQYF.

The CDR3 here is CASSARGVPGTEAFF. The CDR3 DNA sequence: TGTGCCAGCAGCGCCCGGGGGGTGCCAGGCACTGAAGCTTTCTTT. The chain uses TRBV9 and TRBJ1-1, with a tentative D call TRBD1 (5 bases). CDR3 size: 15 residues. V gave up 3 bases and J gave up 4 bases, with 16 bases separating them. Germline CDR1 SGDLS, CDR2 YYNGEE.

The rearrangement uses TRBV27 and TRBJ1-2, with D maybe TRBD1 (6 bases). The CDR3 sequence is 14 residues long. Deletions cut 5 bases from V and 4 bases from J, with 14 bases between. The germline CDR1 and CDR2 sequences are MNHEY and SMNVEV (reference sequence). The chain's CDR3 is CASSPRTGFYGYTF. The CDR3 nucleotides are TGTGCCAGCAGTCCCCGCACAGGGTTCTATGGCTACACCTTC.

This chain links TRBV19 with TRBJ1-1, with D possibly TRBD1 on 6 matching bases. The V end lost 5 bases, the J end lost 9 bases, and 13 bases lay between the germline ends. CDR3 length equals 12 residues. Germline V gives CDR1 LNHDA, CDR2 SQIVND (reference sequence). The CDR3 nucleotides are TGTGCCAGTAGTTCTCCGGGGGGGCAAGCTTTCTTT. Translating gives CASSSPGGQAFF.

A note on this clone: Other DNA sequences within the sample encode an identical CDR3. J is TRBJ2-3 and V is TRBV19; TRBD1 matches at 7 bases. Germline V gene lookup returns CDR1 LNHDA and CDR2 SQIVND (reference sequence). Unmatched junction bases numbered 2, after V lost 10 bases and J lost 1 base. This CDR3 is 12 amino acids long. This CDR3 reads CATGQGTDTQYF. CDR3 sequence (DNA): TGTGCCACCGGACAGGGCACAGATACGCAGTATTTT.

DNA of the CDR3: TGTGCCAGCAGCGTAGACAGTGGGGGGAGTGAAAAACTGTTTTTT. As protein: CASSVDSGGSEKLFF. This chain uses TRBV9 with TRBJ1-4; weak D call: TRBD1 (5 bases). CDR3 length: 15 amino acids. Per germline, CDR1 SGDLS and CDR2 YYNGEE. Trimming cost V 0 bases and J 7 bases, with 13 bases left between them.

The chain couples TRBV19 to TRBJ1-5; maybe TRBD1 (5 bases). The CDR3 has 16 amino acids. Trimming shortened V by 7 bases and J by 5 bases, and 21 bases separated the two germline ends. Germline V CDR1 and CDR2: LNHDA, SQIVND (reference sequence). Written as DNA, the CDR3 is TGTGCCAGTACCACGAAGGGGAATTTGTTGGATCAGCCCCAGCATTTT. It codes for CASTTKGNLLDQPQHF.